This entry describes one T cell receptor (beta chain). Per the original methods: Nucleated cell number was recorded as an estimate derived from reference gene primer amplification. The table came from immunoSEQ multiplex PCR; TCRdb's copy has only in-frame clones and leaves some out. The V and J calls and clone size were taken over from that table, and D and trimming were inferred from the DNA. Of hundreds of thousands of clones in the sample, more than 70% were seen once. This entry belongs to a study of blood T cell repertoires in COVID-19. For the study at large: COVID-19 samples from acute and convalescent phases originated in the United States, Italy and Spain. T cells, B-cell-depleted T cells, or PBMCs provided the cDNA or gDNA that served as material.

The germline V gene has CDR1 SGHDT and CDR2 YYEEEE. V was clipped by 4 bases and J by 5 bases; unmatched bases: 5. The CDR3 loop spans 14 amino acids. The genes are TRBV5-6 and TRBJ1-2; TRBD1 matches at 10 bases. The specimen sequenced was peripheral blood. This TCR came from a man aged 35-49 years with acute or convalescent COVID-19. The CDR3 is CASSPGQGRYGYTF. For the CDR3, the DNA is TGTGCCAGCAGCCCGGGACAGGGGCGTTATGGCTACACCTTC.